These 31 T cell receptor beta chains were sequenced from one sample in a study of cytomegalovirus exposure and HLA in healthy donors. The PCR was carried out with 60 Vbeta primers and 13 Jbeta primers. The protocol was immunoSEQ multiplex PCR, while the TCRdb copy is restricted to in-frame clones and leaves out a portion. The table has over 90,000 clones, 65% to 75% seen once; the top ten hold around 14%. Sequencing was performed on PBMCs. Receptors originate from a woman in her 70s in good health and CMV-seropositive.

The chain links TRBV11-2 to TRBJ2-1; D might be TRBD2 (5 bases). Germline values: CDR1 SGHAT, CDR2 FQNNGV. The germline V and J ends were trimmed by 1 base and 5 bases, with 9 bases remaining between them. The CDR3 covers 14 residues. The DNA for the CDR3 is TGTGCCAGCAGCTTAGGTAGTAGCGACAATGAGCAGTTCTTC. It specifies CASSLGSSDNEQFF.

V gene TRBV5-6 combines with J gene TRBJ1-3; D is unclear. Between the trimmed V and J ends, which lost 4 bases and 1 base, there was a span of 12 bases. Germline CDR1 reads SGHDT; CDR2 reads YYEEEE. This CDR3 has 15 amino acids. The CDR3 loop reads CASSPGRTSGNTIYF. Written as DNA, the CDR3 is TGTGCCAGCAGCCCCGGCAGGACTTCTGGAAACACCATATATTTT.

This clone has a single count. The rearrangement uses TRBV30 and TRBJ2-7; D uncertain. Germline values: CDR1 GTSNPN, CDR2 SVGIG (reference sequence). The CDR3 is 11 residues long. Between the trimmed V and J ends, which lost 5 bases and 6 bases, there was a span of 11 bases. The CDR3 reads CAWLRAGEQYF. CDR3 bases: TGTGCCTGGCTCAGAGCAGGCGAGCAGTACTTC.

The J gene is TRBJ2-3, the V gene TRBV6-5; D is ambiguous. V shed 3 bases and J shed 6 bases, with 13 bases lying between them. Germline V gives CDR1 MNHEY, CDR2 SVGAGI. This CDR3 spans 14 amino acids. Here the CDR3 DNA reads TGTGCCAGCAGTTATACCCCCCTTAGCGATACGCAGTATTTT. It specifies CASSYTPLSDTQYF.

The rearrangement links TRBV20-1 to TRBJ2-4, with 7 nucleotides matching TRBD1. V was pared by 6 bases and J by 5 bases, with 1 base of the junction left unmatched. The CDR3 is 11 residues long. Germline-derived CDR1 and CDR2 are DFQATT and SNEGSKA (reference sequence). Here the CDR3 DNA reads TGCAGTGCCGGGACAGAAAACATTCAGTACTTC. This codes for CSAGTENIQYF.

J is TRBJ2-3 and V is TRBV9; D not certain. The CDR3 consists of 13 residues. Germline V lookup: CDR1 SGDLS, CDR2 YYNGEE. Trimming took 0 bases from V and 3 from J, leaving 5 bases between them. The CDR3 DNA reads TGTGCCAGCAGCGTAGGTCAGACAGATACGCAGTATTTT. Translation: CASSVGQTDTQYF.

J is TRBJ1-1 and V is TRBV15, with TRBD1 as a possible D gene (6 bases). V was trimmed by 0 bases and J by 8 bases, leaving 10 bases between them. Germline CDR1 reads LNHNV; CDR2 reads YYDKDF (reference sequence). This CDR3 is 13 amino acids long. The CDR3 sequence is CATSREPGTEAFF. For the CDR3, the DNA is TGTGCCACCAGCAGAGAACCTGGGACAGAAGCTTTCTTT.

V usage is TRBV5-1 and J usage is TRBJ2-3; 9 nucleotides agree with TRBD1. The CDR3 has 15 residues. The J segment lost 6 bases and the V segment lost 0 bases, leaving 5 bases of the junction unmatched. Germline V gives CDR1 SGHRS, CDR2 YFSETQ. As DNA, the CDR3 is TGCGCCAGCAGCTTGGTCGGGACAGGGTGGGATACGCAGTATTTT. The encoded protein is CASSLVGTGWDTQYF.

V and J are TRBV27 and TRBJ1-1, with D possibly being TRBD1 (6 bases). The germline gives CDR1 MNHEY, CDR2 SMNVEV (reference sequence). The ends were cut back, 3 bases at V and 7 bases at J, with 18 bases in the middle. The CDR3 consists of 15 residues. The CDR3 DNA reads TGTGCCAGCAGTTTGGACGGGCGGGCAGGGGATGAAGCTTTCTTT. Amino acids: CASSLDGRAGDEAFF.

V and J are TRBV10-2 and TRBJ1-5; D possibly corresponds to TRBD1 (5 bases). The V gene's germline CDR1 is WSHSY and CDR2 SAAADI. V was shortened by 10 bases and J by 6 bases, with 16 bases between the two germline ends. This CDR3 contains 13 residues. CDR3 nucleotides: TGCGCCACAGGGACGGAGCGGGTTCAGCCCCAGCATTTT. Amino acids: CATGTERVQPQHF.

The chain has TRBV10-3 and TRBJ2-1; TRBD2 aligns across 10 bases. CDR3 length: 16 amino acids. The V gene end was trimmed by 6 bases and the J gene end by 0 bases; junction bases not matched to a gene: 5. Germline-derived CDR1 and CDR2 are ENHRY and SYGVKD. CDR3 loop: CAISVEREGSYNEQFF. CDR3 in DNA: TGTGCCATCAGCGTAGAGCGGGAGGGCTCCTACAATGAGCAGTTCTTC.

The count of this clone is one. The chain couples TRBV2 to TRBJ2-3, with 14 bases that match TRBD2. Germline trimming cut 5 bases from V and 3 bases from J; bases unmatched to any gene: 13. Germline values: CDR1 SNHLY, CDR2 FYNNEI. This CDR3 is built from 19 residues. CDR3 residues: CASSHKPGLAGAGTDTQYF. The CDR3 nucleotides read TGTGCCAGCAGTCATAAACCGGGACTAGCGGGAGCAGGTACAGATACGCAGTATTTT.

This clone occurred a few times. One end of the junction fails to match germline, which may point to a read error. The chain uses TRBV7-9 and TRBJ1-1; D might be TRBD1 (6 bases). The CDR3 totals 16 residues. Germline assignment: CDR1 SEHNR and CDR2 FQNEAQ (reference sequence). The CDR3 DNA sequence: TGTTCCAGCAGCTTAGTACAGGGCGGTCGGAACACTGAAGCTTTCTTT. Its translation is CSSSLVQGGRNTEAFF.

The chain has TRBV10-3 and TRBJ2-3; 8 bases are a match to TRBD1. Germline V gene lookup returns CDR1 ENHRY and CDR2 SYGVKD. Trimming at V came to 6 bases and at J to 8 bases, leaving 7 bases not matched to a gene. CDR3 size: 13 residues. The CDR3 nucleotides are TGTGCCATCAGGGCACAGGGGGGAAGTACGCAGTATTTT. It encodes CAIRAQGGSTQYF.

This clone has only a few counts. The gene calls are TRBV19 and TRBJ2-7, with D possibly being TRBD1 (8 bases). This CDR3 is 14 amino acids long. The germline V gene has CDR1 LNHDA and CDR2 SQIVND (reference sequence). Trimming took 4 bases from V and 2 from J, leaving 12 bases between them. CDR3 sequence reads: CASSNRGGAYEQYF. CDR3 bases: TGTGCCAGTAGTAACAGGGGGGGAGCCTACGAGCAGTACTTC. Full variable domain (missing parts from reference TRBV19 and TRBJ2-7): DGGITQSPKYLFRKEGQNVTLSCEQNLNHDAMYWYRQDPGQGLRLIYYSQIVNDFQKGDIAEGYSVSREKKESFPLTVTSAQKNPTAFYLCASSNRGGAYEQYFGPGTRLTVT.

This clone has just a few counts. This sequence joins TRBV7-2 and TRBJ2-7; 10 positions agree with TRBD2. V was pared by 6 bases and J by 7 bases, with 18 bases of the junction left unmatched. Germline values: CDR1 SGHTA, CDR2 FQGNSA. The CDR3 spans 17 residues. This CDR3 reads CASSQNPGLAAGGEQYF. The CDR3 DNA sequence: TGTGCCAGCAGTCAGAACCCAGGACTAGCGGCGGGGGGGGAGCAGTACTTC.

This chain joins TRBV6-5 and TRBJ1-4, with 8 bases aligning to TRBD1. J gave up 8 bases and V 6 bases, and 8 bases lay outside the gene matches. This CDR3 comprises 14 residues. Germline CDR1 is MNHEY and CDR2 is SVGAGI. As DNA, the CDR3 is TGTGCCAGCAGCCCCCGGACAGGGAGGGAAAAACTGTTTTTT. It translates to CASSPRTGREKLFF.

The V and J genes are TRBV5-1 and TRBJ2-1, with 9 bases aligning to TRBD2. V lost 5 bases and J lost 0; bases outside the gene matches: 21. This CDR3 has 21 amino acids. Germline V gene lookup returns CDR1 SGHRS and CDR2 YFSETQ. The CDR3, as DNA: TGCGCCAGCAGGTTTGTGCGGGGGGGCGAGGGAGAGACAAGCTCCTACAATGAGCAGTTCTTC. Translated, it gives CASRFVRGGEGETSSYNEQFF.

Concerning this clone: The sample has other DNA sequences that encode this CDR3 too. The chain has TRBV7-8 and TRBJ2-7; TRBD2 matches at 8 bases. V was clipped by 2 bases and J by 4 bases; unmatched bases: 16. Germline V gene sequence: CDR1 SGHVS, CDR2 FQNEAQ. The CDR3 has 18 amino acids. CDR3: CASSLWATSGQSPYEQYF. CDR3 in DNA: TGTGCCAGCAGCTTATGGGCCACTAGCGGACAATCTCCTTACGAGCAGTACTTC.

V and J are TRBV10-1 and TRBJ2-5; 10 nucleotides match TRBD2. The junction had 5 bases not matched to a gene; V was cut back by 3 bases and J by 4 bases. The CDR3 extends over 15 amino acids. Germline lookup yields CDR1 WNHNN and CDR2 SYGVQD (reference sequence). The CDR3 DNA sequence: TGCGCCAGCAGTGATCCGGCTAGCGGGAGAGAGACCCAGTACTTC. Translation: CASSDPASGRETQYF.

This sequence joins TRBV11-3 and TRBJ2-3, with D maybe TRBD2 (6 bases). Deletions cut 3 bases from V and 0 bases from J, with 13 bases between. The germline CDR1 and CDR2 sequences are SGHNT and YENEEA. The CDR3 extends over 16 amino acids. The CDR3 region is CASSFGGETSTDTQYF. CDR3 DNA sequence: TGTGCCAGCAGCTTTGGCGGGGAAACTAGCACAGATACGCAGTATTTT.

The genes are TRBV5-5 and TRBJ2-7; possible D gene TRBD1, 5 bases. The V end was cut by 1 base, the J end by 0 bases, with 8 bases between. This CDR3 is built from 14 residues. Germline V gene data show CDR1 as SGHKS and CDR2 as YYEKEE (reference sequence). The CDR3 DNA sequence: TGTGCCAGCAGCTTGACACAGGTCTCCTACGAGCAGTACTTC. Translation: CASSLTQVSYEQYF.

The chain carries TRBV11-1 and TRBJ2-1; 7 bases are shared with TRBD1. The germline V gene encodes CDR1 SGHAT and CDR2 FQDESV (reference sequence). Trimming took 4 bases from V and 5 from J; bases not matched to a gene: 5. The CDR3 is 14 amino acids. For the CDR3, the DNA is TGTGCCAGCAGCTACCAACAGGGGAACAATGAGCAGTTCTTC. Translation: CASSYQQGNNEQFF.

The genes are TRBV28 and TRBJ1-5; 7 nucleotides match TRBD1. Losses at the gene ends were 2 bases for V and 7 bases for J; bases not matched to a gene: 11. Germline-derived CDR1 and CDR2 are MDHEN and SYDVKM. There are 16 residues in the CDR3. The CDR3 sequence is CASSLEGARARQPQHF. CDR3 sequence (DNA): TGTGCCAGCAGTTTAGAGGGGGCAAGGGCTCGGCAGCCCCAGCATTTT.

This clone was counted a few times. This chain joins TRBV5-5 and TRBJ2-3; TRBD1 aligns across 7 bases. Germline V gene lookup returns CDR1 SGHKS and CDR2 YYEKEE (reference sequence). Trimming cost V 4 bases and J 4 bases; bases outside gene matches: 3. The CDR3 is made up of 13 amino acids. CDR3 nucleotides: TGTGCCAGCAGCAAGGACAGGCCAGATACGCAGTATTTT. Translation gives CASSKDRPDTQYF.

The chain is built from TRBV9 and TRBJ2-1; 15 bases map to TRBD2. The V gene end was trimmed by 6 bases and the J gene end by 9 bases; junction bases not matched to a gene: 10. Germline V CDR1 and CDR2: SGDLS, YYNGEE. The CDR3 sequence is 16 residues long. In DNA form, the CDR3 reads TGTGCCAGCACCCCGGGGGGACTAGCGGGAGGACTTGAGCAGTTCTTC. Translating it yields CASTPGGLAGGLEQFF.

The chain combines TRBV9 with TRBJ2-7; tentative D call: TRBD2 (5 bases). The CDR3 sequence is 14 residues long. Germline V gene lookup returns CDR1 SGDLS and CDR2 YYNGEE. V was cut by 4 bases and J by 3 bases, with 14 bases left in between. The CDR3 coding sequence is TGTGCCAGCAGCCCCGGACTCGAGGGCTACGAGCAGTACTTC. Amino acids: CASSPGLEGYEQYF.

The chain links TRBV5-4 to TRBJ1-2; the D gene is possibly TRBD1 (6 bases). Between the trimmed V and J ends, which lost 4 bases and 14 bases, there was a span of 24 bases. This CDR3 region has 14 residues. Germline CDR1 SGHNT, CDR2 YYREEE (reference sequence). The CDR3 sequence: CASSLDRRSMERTF. Written as DNA, the CDR3 is TGTGCCAGCAGCCTCGACAGGAGATCTATGGAGCGGACCTTC.

The chain has TRBV7-3 and TRBJ1-6; 8 bases agree with TRBD1. Germline CDR1 and CDR2: SGHTA and FQGTGA. The CDR3 extends over 14 amino acids. The V segment lost 7 bases and the J segment 7 bases; nucleotides outside the gene matches: 6. Here the CDR3 reads CASNSQGGNSPLHF. In nucleotides, the CDR3 is TGTGCCAGCAACTCACAGGGGGGGAATTCACCCCTCCACTTT. Combining the CDR3 with reference TRBV7-3 and TRBJ1-6 gives the whole variable domain GAGVSQTPSNKVTEKGKYVELRCDPISGHTALYWYRQSLGQGPEFLIYFQGTGAADDSGLPNDRFFAVRPEGSVSTLKIQRTERGDSAVYLCASNSQGGNSPLHFGNGTRLTVT.

The chain has TRBV7-3 and TRBJ2-1, with 7 bases identical to TRBD1. Germline CDR1 and CDR2: SGHTA and FQGTGA. V lost 0 bases and J lost 5; bases outside the gene matches: 1. This CDR3 is built from 14 residues. In DNA form, the CDR3 reads TGTGCCAGCAGCTTAACACAGGGGAACAATGAGCAGTTCTTC. Translation gives CASSLTQGNNEQFF.

This chain uses TRBV30 with TRBJ1-4; D gene ambiguous. Trimming took off 1 base at V and 8 bases at J, with 14 bases between the two ends. The germline gives CDR1 GTSNPN, CDR2 SVGIG (reference sequence). The CDR3 consists of 14 residues. This CDR3 is CAWSASGVAEKLFF. In nucleotides, the CDR3 is TGTGCCTGGAGTGCCAGCGGGGTAGCCGAAAAACTGTTTTTT.